The clone carrying this TCR beta chain was counted only a few times. Its antigen is currently unknown. This sample stems from a study of early stage breast cancer tumors. Study as a whole: Approximately 9.4-fold was the mean read coverage per sample. Findings and limits, study-wide: Bulk DNA sequencing of unsorted cells missed chain pairing and markers.

Only in-frame clones appear in the TCRdb table, and some are missing; sequencing was by immunoSEQ multiplex PCR. Altogether approximately 39,000 clones are present, 70% to 85% being singletons, with the ten largest covering under 7%. V lost 7 bases and J lost 4, with 16 bases in between. The CDR3 loop spans 14 amino acids. Germline CDR1 LNHDA, CDR2 SQIVND (reference sequence). Sequencing was done on a sample of blood. The TCR was taken from a person in their sixties with breast cancer. The rearrangement joins TRBV19 to TRBJ1-2, with D possibly TRBD1 on 5 matching bases. The chain's CDR3 is CASNPQGSAYGYTF. In DNA, the CDR3 is TGTGCCAGTAACCCGCAGGGTAGTGCCTATGGCTACACCTTC.